The source of this TCR beta chain is a study of shared clonotypes between healthy human individuals. Healthy adults negative for HIV, lacking recent acute infections or vaccinations, served as donors. Sequencing was performed with immunoSEQ multiplex PCR; in TCRdb, only in-frame clones are kept and a portion is missing. The sample consists of 2 million to 2.5 million clones, 90% to 97% of them appearing once. Sequencing was carried out using naive CD4+ T cells sorted from blood. Subset indicated: CD45RA+ positively selected. The origin of this receptor is a man between 18 and 35 years old in good health.

The CDR3 DNA is TGCGCCAGCAGCCCCACTCTGGACAGGGGGACTGAAGCTTTCTTT. Encoded protein: CASSPTLDRGTEAFF. The chain couples TRBV4-3 to TRBJ1-1; TRBD1 aligns across 10 bases. CDR3 length: 15 amino acids. The germline gives CDR1 LGHNA, CDR2 YSLEER. V lost 4 bases, J lost 5 bases, and 7 bases stayed unmatched.